This T cell receptor (beta chain) originates from a study of shared clonotypes between healthy human individuals. This clone has a single count. Using immunoSEQ multiplex PCR, the repertoire was profiled, and TCRdb retains in-frame clones only, with some absent. The table lists some 2,500,000 clones, roughly 93% of them singletons. The germline CDR1 and CDR2 sequences are SGHRS and YFSETQ. This CDR3 region has 14 residues. Trimming pared 7 bases from V and 0 bases from J, leaving 14 bases between. The receptor's source is a man aged 18 to 35 in good health. Some clones in this sample may be carry-over from other donors' samples. The sample comprised naive CD4+ T cells from PBMCs. Stated subset: CD45RA+ positively selected. The chain links TRBV5-1 to TRBJ2-7, with D maybe TRBD2 (6 bases). CDR3 protein: CASRRESGSYEQYF. The DNA of the CDR3 is TGCGCCAGCCGACGGGAGTCGGGCTCCTACGAGCAGTACTTC.